The sequence of this T cell receptor (beta chain) was determined in a study of CD8+ T cells in alopecia areata. Sequencing templates came from extracted RNA that was reverse transcribed into cDNA. The repertoire was sequenced with immunoSEQ multiplex PCR; TCRdb's copy has only in-frame clones and lacks some. Of some 150,000 clones in the sample, around 55% were seen once. The CDR3 is made up of 16 amino acids. The germline V gene encodes CDR1 MNHEY and CDR2 SVGAGI. V lost 0 bases to trimming and J lost 0 bases, with 11 bases between them. The source was CD8+ T cells sorted from blood, collected at week 0. The J gene is TRBJ1-2, the V gene TRBV6-5, with unresolved D. The receptor comes from a human donor with alopecia areata. The chain's CDR3 is CASSYSVGETNYGYTF. The CDR3 DNA is TGTGCCAGCAGTTACTCGGTCGGCGAAACTAACTATGGCTACACCTTC.